What follows are 13 T cell receptor beta chains derived from one specimen sequenced in a study of shared clonotypes between healthy human individuals. This table comes from immunoSEQ multiplex PCR, and its TCRdb copy is limited to in-frame clones, with some not included. In the table there are a few hundred thousand clones, around 97% of which are singletons. Sequencing was performed on naive CD4+ T cells sorted from blood. Documented subset: CD45RA+ positively selected. These TCRs come from a woman in her twenties or thirties in good health.

The V call is TRBV5-1, the J call TRBJ1-1, with D uncertain. V was trimmed by 3 bases and J by 6 bases, leaving 15 bases between them. The CDR3 loop spans 14 amino acids. Germline assignment: CDR1 SGHRS and CDR2 YFSETQ. This CDR3 is CASSSRQGIAEAFF. The CDR3 coding sequence is TGCGCCAGCAGCTCGAGGCAAGGGATAGCTGAAGCTTTCTTT.

Only one count was recorded for this clone. The genes are TRBV7-6 and TRBJ1-1; 10 bases map to TRBD1. The length of the CDR3 is 16 residues. The germline gives CDR1 SGHVS, CDR2 FNYEAQ. V trimming: 4 bases; J trimming: 3 bases; junction bases outside the gene matches: 8. The CDR3 reads CASSSALGQGDTEAFF. Here the CDR3 DNA reads TGTGCCAGCAGCTCGGCCCTTGGACAGGGGGACACTGAAGCTTTCTTT.

The J gene is TRBJ2-5, the V gene TRBV13, with 9 bases aligning to TRBD1. Germline V gene sequence: CDR1 PRHDT, CDR2 FYEKMQ (reference sequence). Germline trimming cut 0 bases from V and 0 bases from J; bases unmatched to any gene: 5. The CDR3 loop spans 17 amino acids. DNA of the CDR3: TGTGCCAGCAGCTTAGGCGAGACAGGGGGGTACCAAGAGACCCAGTACTTC. The encoded protein is CASSLGETGGYQETQYF.

The V gene is TRBV9, the J gene TRBJ2-5; possibly TRBD1 or TRBD2 for D (6 bases each). Per the germline V gene, CDR1 is SGDLS and CDR2 is YYNGEE. Deletions cut 0 bases from V and 8 bases from J, with 11 bases between. The CDR3 runs 13 residues. CDR3 nucleotide sequence: TGTGCCAGCAGCGTAGAAGGGGGGAGCACCCAGTACTTC. It specifies CASSVEGGSTQYF.

The chain combines TRBV5-8 with TRBJ1-1; weak D call: TRBD1 (5 bases). Germline CDR1 SGHTS, CDR2 YDEGEE. CDR3 length equals 14 residues. The V gene lost 4 bases and the J gene lost 3 bases, with 13 bases spanning the gap. This CDR3 reads CASSRGPGDTEAFF. CDR3 nucleotides: TGTGCCAGCAGCCGTGGACCGGGGGACACTGAAGCTTTCTTT.

A single count supports this clone. CDR3 amino acids: CASSEQRVSDTQYF. CDR3 sequence (DNA): TGTGCCAGCAGTGAACAGAGGGTGAGCGATACGCAGTATTTT. The chain carries TRBV2 and TRBJ2-3, with D tentatively TRBD2 (5 bases). The CDR3 sequence is 14 residues long. Trimming took 2 bases from V and 6 from J, leaving 12 bases between them. Germline-derived CDR1 and CDR2 are SNHLY and FYNNEI.

CDR3 in DNA: TGCGCCAGCAGCTTAGGTAGGGGAAGTAGCACTGAAGCTTTCTTT. It encodes CASSLGRGSSTEAFF. The chain is built from TRBV5-1 and TRBJ1-1, with a possible D match to TRBD1 (5 bases). CDR3 length: 15 residues. The germline V gene encodes CDR1 SGHRS and CDR2 YFSETQ. V lost 2 bases to trimming and J lost 4 bases, with 15 bases between them.

The chain couples TRBV4-1 to TRBJ1-1; D is possibly TRBD1 (6 bases). Trimming took off 4 bases at V and 3 bases at J, with 18 bases between the two ends. Per the germline V gene, CDR1 is MGHRA and CDR2 is YSYEKL. This CDR3 contains 16 residues. CDR3 sequence: CASSPDVGGGYTEAFF. The CDR3 region has the DNA TGCGCCAGCAGCCCAGACGTGGGGGGCGGGTACACTGAAGCTTTCTTT.

The genes are TRBV10-1 and TRBJ2-7; 8 bases are a match to TRBD1. Germline V lookup: CDR1 WNHNN, CDR2 SYGVQD (reference sequence). This CDR3 has 15 residues. V gave up 6 bases and J gave up 3 bases; unmatched junction bases: 10. In DNA form, the CDR3 reads TGCGCCAGCAGGTACTCGACAGGGGACAGCTACGAGCAGTACTTC. Protein: CASRYSTGDSYEQYF.

V and J are TRBV25-1 and TRBJ2-7; 13 bases align to TRBD2. This CDR3 region has 14 residues. The V segment lost 9 bases and the J segment 4 bases; nucleotides outside the gene matches: 6. Germline-derived CDR1 and CDR2 are MGHDK and SYGVNS. CDR3: CASTSGRAGYEQYF. As DNA, the CDR3 is TGTGCCAGTACTAGCGGGAGGGCCGGGTACGAGCAGTACTTC.

This sequence joins TRBV5-8 and TRBJ1-5; 7 nucleotides match TRBD1. Germline CDR1 is SGHTS and CDR2 is YDEGEE. The J segment lost 7 bases and the V segment lost 1 base, leaving 8 bases of the junction unmatched. The CDR3 runs 15 residues. The CDR3 nucleotides are TGTGCCAGCAGCTTGTTCACAGGGGCAGACCAGCCCCAGCATTTT. Translating it yields CASSLFTGADQPQHF.

This chain joins TRBV12-2 and TRBJ2-7; TRBD1, the table's D call, was not compared with the DNA. TRBV12-2 is shown as a pseudogene. The CDR3 is made up of 14 amino acids. The CDR3 region is CASRLALHFWGRGF. In DNA, the CDR3 is TGTGCAAGTCGCTTAGCCCTCCACTTCTGGGGCCGTGGGTTC.

The genes are TRBV7-2 and TRBJ1-1; tentatively, D is TRBD1 (6 bases). CDR3 length: 14 residues. Trimming took 5 bases from V and 3 from J, leaving 13 bases between them. The germline gives CDR1 SGHTA, CDR2 FQGNSA. The chain's CDR3 is CASSAQGADTEAFF. DNA of the CDR3: TGTGCCAGCAGCGCACAGGGTGCTGACACTGAAGCTTTCTTT.